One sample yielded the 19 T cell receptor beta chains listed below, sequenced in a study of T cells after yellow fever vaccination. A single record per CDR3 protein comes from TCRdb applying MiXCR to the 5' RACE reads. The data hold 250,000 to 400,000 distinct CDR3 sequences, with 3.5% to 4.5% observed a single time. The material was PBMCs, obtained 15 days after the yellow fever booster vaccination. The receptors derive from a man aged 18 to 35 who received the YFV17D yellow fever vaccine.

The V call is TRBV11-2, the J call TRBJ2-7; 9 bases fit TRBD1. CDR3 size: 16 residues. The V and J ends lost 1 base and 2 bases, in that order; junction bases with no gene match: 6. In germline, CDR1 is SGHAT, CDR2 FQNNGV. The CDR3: CASSLGGQGPPYEQYF. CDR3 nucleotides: TGTGCCAGCAGCTTAGGGGGACAGGGCCCTCCCTACGAGCAGTACTTC.

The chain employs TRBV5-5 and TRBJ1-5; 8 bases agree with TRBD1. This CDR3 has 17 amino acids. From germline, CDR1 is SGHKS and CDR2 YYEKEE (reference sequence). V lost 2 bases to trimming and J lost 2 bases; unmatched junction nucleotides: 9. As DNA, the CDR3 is TGTGCCAGCAGCTTCGGCAGGGGGCAATCGCGCAATCAGCCCCAGCATTTT. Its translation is CASSFGRGQSRNQPQHF.

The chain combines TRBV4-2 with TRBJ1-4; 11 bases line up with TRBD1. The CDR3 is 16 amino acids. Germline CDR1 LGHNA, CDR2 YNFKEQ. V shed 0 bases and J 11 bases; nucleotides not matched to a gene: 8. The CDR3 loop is CASSQEIRDRGGKLFF. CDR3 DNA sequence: TGTGCCAGCAGCCAAGAAATTCGGGACAGGGGGGGGAAACTGTTTTTT.

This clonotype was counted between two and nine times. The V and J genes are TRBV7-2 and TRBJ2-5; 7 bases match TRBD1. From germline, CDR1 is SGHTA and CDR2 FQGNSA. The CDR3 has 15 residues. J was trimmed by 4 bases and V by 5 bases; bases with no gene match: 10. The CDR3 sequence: CASSPDYRGLETQYF. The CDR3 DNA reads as TGTGCCAGCAGCCCCGATTACAGGGGCTTAGAGACCCAGTACTTC.

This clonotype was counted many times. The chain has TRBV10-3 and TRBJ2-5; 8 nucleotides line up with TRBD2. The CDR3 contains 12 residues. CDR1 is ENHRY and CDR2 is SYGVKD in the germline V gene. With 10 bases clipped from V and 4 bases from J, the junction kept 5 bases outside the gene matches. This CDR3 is CATGGVGETQYF. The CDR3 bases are TGTGCCACGGGGGGGGTTGGAGAGACCCAGTACTTC.

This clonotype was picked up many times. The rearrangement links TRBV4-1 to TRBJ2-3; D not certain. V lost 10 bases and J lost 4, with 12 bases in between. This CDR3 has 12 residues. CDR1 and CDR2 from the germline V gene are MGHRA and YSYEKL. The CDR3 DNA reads TGCGCCATCTCTGGTACGGCAGATACGCAGTATTTT. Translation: CAISGTADTQYF.

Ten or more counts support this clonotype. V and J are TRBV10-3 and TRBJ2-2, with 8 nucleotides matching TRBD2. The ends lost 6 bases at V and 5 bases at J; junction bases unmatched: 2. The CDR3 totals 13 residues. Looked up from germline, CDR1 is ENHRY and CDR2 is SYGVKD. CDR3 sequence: CAIRPGGTGELFF. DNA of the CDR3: TGTGCCATCAGGCCGGGGGGGACCGGGGAGCTGTTTTTT.

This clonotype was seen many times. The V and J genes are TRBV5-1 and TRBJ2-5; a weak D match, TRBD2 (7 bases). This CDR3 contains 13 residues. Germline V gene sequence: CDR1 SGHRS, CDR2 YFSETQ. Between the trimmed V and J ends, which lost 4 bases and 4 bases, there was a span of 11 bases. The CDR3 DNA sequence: TGCGCCAGCAGCCCGGGGGGCATAGAGACCCAGTACTTC. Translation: CASSPGGIETQYF.

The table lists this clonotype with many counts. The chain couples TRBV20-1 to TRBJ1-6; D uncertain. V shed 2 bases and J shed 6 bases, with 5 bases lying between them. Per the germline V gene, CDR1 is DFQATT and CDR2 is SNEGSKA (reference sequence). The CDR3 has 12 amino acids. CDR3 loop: CSARLFNSPLHF. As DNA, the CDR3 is TGCAGTGCTAGACTCTTTAATTCACCCCTCCACTTT.

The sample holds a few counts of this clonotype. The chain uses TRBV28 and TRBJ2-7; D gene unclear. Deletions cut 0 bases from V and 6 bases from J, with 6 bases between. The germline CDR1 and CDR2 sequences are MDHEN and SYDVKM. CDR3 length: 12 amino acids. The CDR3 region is CASSLWGAEQYV. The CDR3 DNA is TGTGCCAGCAGTTTATGGGGTGCCGAGCAGTACGTC.

The CDR3: CASGRNQETQYF. The CDR3, as DNA: TGTGCCAGCGGAAGAAATCAAGAGACCCAGTACTTC. The J gene is TRBJ2-5, the V gene TRBV5-6; D call uncertain. This CDR3 has 12 residues. The germline V gene encodes CDR1 SGHDT and CDR2 YYEEEE. Trimming removed 7 bases at V and 2 bases at J, with 9 bases between.

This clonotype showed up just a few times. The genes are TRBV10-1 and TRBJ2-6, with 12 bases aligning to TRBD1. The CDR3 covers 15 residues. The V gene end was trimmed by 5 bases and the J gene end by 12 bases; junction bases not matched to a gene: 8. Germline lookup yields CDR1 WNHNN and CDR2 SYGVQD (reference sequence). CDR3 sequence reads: CASSRDRGQVRVLTF. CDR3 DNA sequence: TGCGCCAGCAGTCGGGACAGGGGGCAGGTACGCGTCCTGACTTTC.

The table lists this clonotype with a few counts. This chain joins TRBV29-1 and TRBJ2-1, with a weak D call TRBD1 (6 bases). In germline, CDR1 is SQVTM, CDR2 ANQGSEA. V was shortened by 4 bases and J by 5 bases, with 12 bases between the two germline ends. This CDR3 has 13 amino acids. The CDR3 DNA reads TGCAGCGTTGGAGAGACAGGCAACAATGAGCAGTTCTTC. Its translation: CSVGETGNNEQFF.

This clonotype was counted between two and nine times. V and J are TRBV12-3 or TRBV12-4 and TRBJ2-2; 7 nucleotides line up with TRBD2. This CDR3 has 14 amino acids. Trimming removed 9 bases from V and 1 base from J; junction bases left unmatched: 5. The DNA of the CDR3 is TGTGCCAGTTTACCGGGGGGGAACACCGGGGAGCTGTTTTTT. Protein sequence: CASLPGGNTGELFF.

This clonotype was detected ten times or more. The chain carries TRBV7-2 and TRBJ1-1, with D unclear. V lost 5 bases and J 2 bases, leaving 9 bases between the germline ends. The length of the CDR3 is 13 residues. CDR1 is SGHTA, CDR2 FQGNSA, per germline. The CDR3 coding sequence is TGTGCCAGCAGCCCCGGTGGTAACACTGAAGCTTTCTTT. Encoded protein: CASSPGGNTEAFF.

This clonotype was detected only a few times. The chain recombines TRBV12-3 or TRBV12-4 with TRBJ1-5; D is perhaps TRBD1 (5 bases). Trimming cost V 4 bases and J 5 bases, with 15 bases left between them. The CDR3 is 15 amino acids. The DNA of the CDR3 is TGTGCCAGCAGTTGGGGCCGGCAGGGCGATCAGCCCCAGCATTTT. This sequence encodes CASSWGRQGDQPQHF.

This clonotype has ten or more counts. The CDR3 here is CSARIVLADNEQFF. In nucleotides, the CDR3 is TGCAGTGCTAGAATCGTCCTAGCAGACAATGAGCAGTTCTTC. The J gene is TRBJ2-1, the V gene TRBV20-1; TRBD2 is a possible D gene (5 bases). Trimming removed 2 bases at V and 5 bases at J, with 13 bases between. Germline V lookup: CDR1 DFQATT, CDR2 SNEGSKA (reference sequence). This CDR3 has 14 amino acids.

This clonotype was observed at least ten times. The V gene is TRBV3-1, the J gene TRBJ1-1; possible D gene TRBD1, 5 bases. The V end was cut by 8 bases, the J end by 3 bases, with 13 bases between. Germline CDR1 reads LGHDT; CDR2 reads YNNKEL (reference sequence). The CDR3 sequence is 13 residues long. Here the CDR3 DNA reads TGTGCCAGCCGGCGGGACTGGGACACTGAAGCTTTCTTT. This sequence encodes CASRRDWDTEAFF.

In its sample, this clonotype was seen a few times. CDR3 DNA: TGTGCCAGCAGCTTGAAACTAGCGGGGGTCGGGGTTAACAATGAGCAGTTCTTC. It is translated as CASSLKLAGVGVNNEQFF. The V call is TRBV5-4, the J call TRBJ2-1; 11 bases agree with TRBD2. Germline-derived CDR1 and CDR2 are SGHNT and YYREEE (reference sequence). Trimming removed 1 base from V and 5 bases from J; junction bases left unmatched: 11. This CDR3 comprises 18 residues.